Listed below are T cell receptor beta chains from one sample, sequenced in a study of blood T cell repertoires in COVID-19. Some clones are missing from TCRdb's copy, which holds only in-frame ones; the method was immunoSEQ multiplex PCR. Altogether about 400,000 clones are present, approximately 86% being singletons, with the ten largest covering over 2.5%. The sample was peripheral blood. These receptors all come from a human donor in a cohort sampled during active COVID-19. Each CDR3 is given with its conserved first and last residue. The D gene is left open where the match is weak. The size of a clone is reported for some rows only, either as once, few or many, or as a class for expanded clones.

TRBV3-1/TRBV3-2,14,TRBD2,TRBJ2-7,-,CASRRSGGPYEQYF,TGTGCCAGCAGGCGGAGCGGGGGACCCTACGAGCAGTACTTC
TRBV7-8,15,-,TRBJ2-3,-,CASSPGQGGTDTQYF,TGTGCCAGCAGCCCGGGACAAGGCGGGACAGATACGCAGTATTTT
TRBV6-6,14,TRBD2,TRBJ2-3,-,CASSYPGGGNTQYF,TGTGCCAGCAGTTACCCGGGGGGAGGGAATACGCAGTATTTT
TRBV7-2,13,TRBD2,TRBJ2-5,-,CASSFERGETQYF,TGTGCCAGCAGCTTTGAGCGGGGGGAGACCCAGTACTTC
TRBV19,14,-,TRBJ1-1,-,CASRGTSPDTEAFF,TGTGCCAGTAGAGGGACATCTCCGGACACTGAAGCTTTCTTT
TRBV4-2,14,-,TRBJ2-3,-,CASSQAFLTDTQYF,TGTGCCAGCAGCCAAGCTTTTTTGACAGATACGCAGTATTTT
TRBV5-1,15,TRBD2,TRBJ2-1,-,CASSLGLAGHNEQFF,TGCGCCAGCAGCTTGGGGCTAGCGGGTCACAATGAGCAGTTCTTC
TRBV5-1,13,TRBD2,TRBJ2-1,-,CASRRAGEVEQFF,TGCGCCAGCAGACGAGCGGGAGAGGTTGAGCAGTTCTTC
TRBV11-1,13,-,TRBJ1-1,-,CASSLEGDTEAFF,TGTGCCAGCAGCTTAGAAGGGGACACTGAAGCTTTCTTT
TRBV10-3,13,-,TRBJ2-7,-,CAISQGQPYEQYF,TGTGCCATCAGCCAAGGACAGCCCTACGAGCAGTACTTC
TRBV18,15,TRBD1,TRBJ2-5,-,CASSSGQGFQETQYF,TGTGCCAGCTCATCGGGACAGGGGTTCCAAGAGACCCAGTACTTC
TRBV6-2/TRBV6-3,15,TRBD2,TRBJ2-3,-,CASSGTSGFQNTQYF,TGTGCCAGCAGCGGGACTAGCGGTTTCCAAAATACGCAGTATTTT
TRBV5-1,15,TRBD1,TRBJ2-7,-,CASSPTPTGGYEQYF,TGCGCCAGCAGCCCCACACCTACAGGGGGCTACGAGCAGTACTTC
TRBV5-6,15,-,TRBJ1-2,once,CASSLYELSEKSYTF,TGTGCCAGCAGCTTGTATGAGTTAAGTGAGAAAAGCTACACCTTC
TRBV4-1,14,-,TRBJ1-1,-,CASSNLGRDTEAFF,TGCGCCAGCAGCAACCTTGGGAGGGACACTGAAGCTTTCTTT
TRBV30,12,-,TRBJ1-2,-,CAWSMGARGYTF,TGTGCCTGGAGTATGGGGGCTCGTGGCTACACCTTC
TRBV5-4,15,-,TRBJ2-3,-,CASSVAAGAEDTQYF,TGTGCCAGCAGCGTGGCCGCAGGAGCGGAGGATACGCAGTATTTT
TRBV11-2,18,TRBD2,TRBJ2-3,-,CASSSRLAGGRFIDTQYF,TGTGCCAGCAGCTCAAGACTAGCGGGGGGGCGCTTTATAGATACGCAGTATTTT
TRBV30,13,-,TRBJ1-2,-,CAWSVGGDYGYTF,TGTGCCTGGAGTGTGGGGGGGGACTATGGCTACACCTTC
TRBV24-1,18,TRBD2,TRBJ2-1,-,CATSDPLAGEAVRNEQFF,TGTGCCACCAGTGATCCACTAGCGGGGGAAGCAGTCCGGAATGAGCAGTTCTTC
TRBV13,15,TRBD2,TRBJ2-1,-,CASSHGLAAYNEQFF,TGTGCCAGCAGCCATGGACTAGCGGCCTACAATGAGCAGTTCTTC
TRBV7-8,13,TRBD1,TRBJ1-2,-,CASSLEQGDGYTF,TGTGCCAGCAGCTTAGAGCAGGGGGATGGCTACACCTTC
TRBV19,14,-,TRBJ2-5,-,CASSIDGEVETQYF,TGTGCCAGTAGTATAGATGGAGAGGTGGAGACCCAGTACTTC
TRBV20-1,11,-,TRBJ2-5,-,CSARGEGTQYF,TGCAGTGCTAGGGGTGAGGGGACCCAGTACTTC
TRBV28,15,TRBD1,TRBJ2-7,-,CASRFTGTGLYEQYF,TGTGCCAGCAGATTTACCGGGACAGGGTTGTACGAGCAGTACTTC
TRBV6-5,15,-,TRBJ2-7,-,CASSYGGASSYEQYF,TGTGCCAGCAGTTACGGGGGGGCCAGCTCCTACGAGCAGTACTTC
TRBV6-5,12,-,TRBJ1-2,-,CASSYGGSGYTF,TGTGCCAGCAGTTACGGAGGGTCCGGCTACACCTTC
TRBV6-4,13,-,TRBJ2-5,-,CASSANSAETQYF,TGTGCCAGCAGCGCAAATAGCGCGGAGACCCAGTACTTC
TRBV10-3,15,TRBD1,TRBJ2-5,-,CAISPGTGAVETQYF,TGTGCCATCAGCCCCGGGACAGGGGCGGTGGAGACCCAGTACTTC
TRBV6-8,14,-,TRBJ1-2,-,CASREDIPFYGYTF,TGTGCCAGCAGAGAGGACATCCCCTTCTATGGCTACACCTTC
TRBV4-2,11,-,TRBJ1-2,-,CASRQDLGYTF,TGTGCCAGCAGGCAAGATCTTGGCTACACCTTC
TRBV5-1,15,TRBD1,TRBJ1-1,once,CASSLGQGGITEAFF,TGCGCCAGCAGCTTGGGACAGGGTGGGATCACTGAAGCTTTCTTT
TRBV24-1,15,TRBD2,TRBJ2-3,-,CATSDKGLAVDTQYF,TGTGCCACCAGTGACAAAGGACTAGCCGTAGATACGCAGTATTTT
TRBV28,15,TRBD1,TRBJ1-5,-,CASSHRTGKGQPQHF,TGTGCCAGCAGTCATCGGACAGGGAAGGGGCAGCCCCAGCATTTT
TRBV7-3,12,-,TRBJ2-7,-,CASSQERYEQYF,TGTGCCAGCAGCCAGGAACGATACGAGCAGTACTTC
TRBV7-2,17,TRBD2,TRBJ2-2,-,CASSLLPSGGDTGELFF,TGTGCCAGCAGCTTGCTCCCTAGCGGGGGTGACACCGGGGAGCTGTTTTTT
TRBV10-3,13,-,TRBJ2-7,-,CAISLGASYEQYF,TGTGCCATCAGCCTTGGAGCCTCCTACGAGCAGTACTTC
TRBV20-1,15,-,TRBJ1-1,few,CSASTHLNAVTEAFF,TGCAGTGCTAGTACCCACCTCAACGCGGTCACTGAAGCTTTCTTT
TRBV18,16,TRBD1,TRBJ1-2,-,CASSPNSAGTGDGYTF,TGTGCCAGCTCACCAAACTCCGCCGGGACAGGGGACGGCTACACCTTC
TRBV12-3/TRBV12-4,12,-,TRBJ2-2,once,CASSLGAGELFF,TGTGCCAGCAGTTTAGGAGCCGGGGAGCTGTTTTTT
TRBV5-4,16,TRBD2,TRBJ2-1,-,CASSLAAGGPFNEQFF,TGTGCCAGCAGCTTGGCAGCGGGAGGGCCTTTCAATGAGCAGTTCTTC
TRBV10-2,14,-,TRBJ2-3,-,CASGARGKSDTQYF,TGCGCCAGCGGGGCTAGGGGGAAGTCAGATACGCAGTATTTT